These 5 T cell receptor beta chains originate from one sample sequenced in a study of blood T cell repertoires in COVID-19. This table comes from immunoSEQ multiplex PCR, and its TCRdb copy is limited to in-frame clones, with some not included. The profile shows 400,000 or so clones, around nine tenths of them singletons. The sample consisted of peripheral blood. The receptors were gathered from a man aged 18 to 35 with COVID-19, enrolled during active disease.

The gene calls are TRBV7-6 and TRBJ2-3; 7 bases fit TRBD2. Germline CDR1 is SGHVS and CDR2 is FNYEAQ. Trimming removed 2 bases from V and 3 bases from J; junction bases left unmatched: 8. The CDR3 consists of 16 residues. The CDR3 bases are TGTGCCAGCAGCTTAACAGGCGGGGGAGGGACAGATACGCAGTATTTT. Protein sequence: CASSLTGGGGTDTQYF.

This chain links TRBV4-1 with TRBJ2-2; 8 bases align to TRBD2. Germline CDR1 is MGHRA and CDR2 is YSYEKL. The CDR3 loop spans 15 amino acids. Unmatched junction bases numbered 8, after V lost 6 bases and J lost 5 bases. CDR3 protein: CASRISGGGTGELFF. The CDR3 DNA reads TGCGCCAGCAGAATCAGCGGGGGCGGGACCGGGGAGCTGTTTTTT.

The chain links TRBV2 to TRBJ2-7; TRBD1 aligns across 7 bases. The CDR3 totals 12 residues. Germline trimming cut 9 bases from V and 4 bases from J; bases unmatched to any gene: 6. Germline V CDR1 and CDR2: SNHLY, FYNNEI. This CDR3 reads CASFHRGYEQYF. The CDR3, as DNA: TGTGCCAGTTTTCACAGGGGATACGAGCAGTACTTC. The full variable domain, in which reference TRBV2 and TRBJ2-7 provide the parts outside the CDR3, is EPEVTQTPSHQVTQMGQEVILRCVPISNHLYFYWYRQILGQKVEFLVSFYNNEISEKSEIFDDQFSVERPDGSNFTLKIRSTKLEDSAMYFCASFHRGYEQYFGPGTRLTVT.

The rearrangement links TRBV5-1 to TRBJ2-2; tentatively, D is TRBD1 (5 bases). The V gene lost 4 bases and the J gene lost 4 bases, with 17 bases spanning the gap. Germline CDR1 and CDR2: SGHRS and YFSETQ. CDR3 length: 16 amino acids. As DNA, the CDR3 is TGCGCCAGCAGCCGAAAGCAGGGTTCCATCACCGGGGAGCTGTTTTTT. Protein sequence: CASSRKQGSITGELFF.

The V and J genes are TRBV5-6 and TRBJ2-5; possibly TRBD2 for D (5 bases). CDR1 is SGHDT, CDR2 YYEEEE, per germline. V was shortened by 4 bases and J by 11 bases, with 21 bases between the two germline ends. There are 14 residues in the CDR3. The CDR3 is CASSTWGASEPQYF. The CDR3 coding sequence is TGTGCCAGCAGCACCTGGGGAGCTTCCGAGCCTCAGTACTTC.